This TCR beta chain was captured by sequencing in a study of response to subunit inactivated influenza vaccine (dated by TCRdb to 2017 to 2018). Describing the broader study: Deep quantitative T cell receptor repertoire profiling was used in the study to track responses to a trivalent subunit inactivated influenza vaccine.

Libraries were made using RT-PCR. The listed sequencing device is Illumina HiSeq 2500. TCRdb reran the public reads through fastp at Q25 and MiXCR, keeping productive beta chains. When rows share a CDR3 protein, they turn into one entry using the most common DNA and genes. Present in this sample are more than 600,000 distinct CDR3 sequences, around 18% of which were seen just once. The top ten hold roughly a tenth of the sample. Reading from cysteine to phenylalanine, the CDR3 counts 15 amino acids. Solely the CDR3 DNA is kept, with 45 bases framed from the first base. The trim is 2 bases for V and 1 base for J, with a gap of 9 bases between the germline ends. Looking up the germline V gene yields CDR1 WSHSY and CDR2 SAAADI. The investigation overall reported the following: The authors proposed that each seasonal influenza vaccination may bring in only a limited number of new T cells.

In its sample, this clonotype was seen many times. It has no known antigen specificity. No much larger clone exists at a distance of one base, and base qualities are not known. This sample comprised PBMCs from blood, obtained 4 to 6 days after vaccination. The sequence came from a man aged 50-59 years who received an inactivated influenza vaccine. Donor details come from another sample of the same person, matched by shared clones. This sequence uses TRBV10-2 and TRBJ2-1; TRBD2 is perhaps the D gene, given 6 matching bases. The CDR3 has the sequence CASSEGAGSYNEQFF. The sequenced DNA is TGCGCCAGCAGTGAGGGGGCGGGATCCTACAATGAGCAGTTCTTC.